The 4 T cell receptor beta chains reported below all come from one sample, sequenced in a study of beta chain features in type 1 diabetes. Study-level findings and limits: There was a moderate but significant shortening of TCRB CDR3s in all four CD4+ subsets of Type 1 diabetes patients.

The investigators reverse transcribed all of the isolated RNA, so they sequenced expressed TCRB transcripts. Sequencing was performed with immunoSEQ multiplex PCR; in TCRdb, only in-frame clones are kept and a portion is missing. Here the sample spans under 200,000 clones, 10% being singletons. No antigens are known for them. Sequenced material: central memory CD4+ T cells from blood. The receptors derive from a man aged 25-40 years with type 1 diabetes.

The sample holds a few counts of this clone. This chain connects TRBV27 to TRBJ1-2; D gene unclear. The CDR3 covers 13 residues. CDR1 is MNHEY and CDR2 is SMNVEV in the germline V gene (reference sequence). V was cut by 6 bases and J by 4 bases, with 12 bases left in between. CDR3 bases: TGTGCCAGCAGCCATCAGGCCGCCTATGGCTACACCTTC. Its protein is CASSHQAAYGYTF.

In its sample, this clone was seen a few times. The chain couples TRBV25-1 to TRBJ2-7; 9 nucleotides match TRBD1. The CDR3 runs 14 residues. V lost 4 bases to trimming and J lost 6 bases; unmatched junction nucleotides: 7. CDR1 is MGHDK and CDR2 is SYGVNS in the germline V gene. CDR3 nucleotide sequence: TGTGCCAGCAGTGGCGGGACAGGGACACGCGAGCAGTACTTC. It specifies CASSGGTGTREQYF.

This clone was seen only once. J is TRBJ1-4 and V is TRBV2; D is uncertain. Trimming stripped 8 bases from V and 7 bases from J, with 17 bases between. This CDR3 is built from 14 residues. The germline V gene encodes CDR1 SNHLY and CDR2 FYNNEI. The CDR3 coding sequence is TGTGCCAGCCGGCTGGGGAAAGGGAGTGAAAAACTGTTTTTT. This sequence encodes CASRLGKGSEKLFF.

CDR3: CASSLNVAGGNTEAFF. CDR3 bases: TGTGCCAGCAGCTTAAACGTGGCGGGAGGGAACACTGAAGCTTTCTTT. V and J are TRBV13 and TRBJ1-1; D is ambiguous. The CDR3 consists of 16 residues. V dropped 2 bases and J dropped 1 base, with 14 bases sitting between them. Germline V lookup: CDR1 PRHDT, CDR2 FYEKMQ (reference sequence).